This T cell receptor (beta chain) was sequenced for a study of CXCR3-negative and CXCR3-positive naive CD8 T cells. Germline V gene data show CDR1 as ENHRY and CDR2 as SYGVKD. CDR3 size: 13 residues. UMI-labeled TRB cDNA libraries were prepared by 5' RACE. TCRdb re-called the 5' RACE reads; one entry per CDR3 protein, DNA not given. The sample holds around 81,000 distinct CDR3 sequences. Sequences were obtained from naive CXCR3- CD8+ T cells from blood. As to subset: CD45RO-CCR7+CD27+CD95- naive CD8+ T cells lacking CXCR3 (TNR3-). The V and J genes are TRBV10-3 and TRBJ2-7. The source is a human donor in good health. Some clones in this sample may be carry-over from other donors' samples. CDR3 sequence: CAIKIPDTYEQYF.